Presented here are 24 T cell receptor beta chains from one specimen sequenced in a study of blood T cell repertoires in COVID-19 (TCRdb year 2020). Library generation was performed with the immunoSEQ multiplex PCR assay. TCRdb's version of the immuneACCESS table is confined to in-frame rearrangements and falls short of the full clone set. An unresolved V gene accounts for under half of the shortfall where checked; the remainder is of unknown origin. This sample gives about 300,000 clones in total; less than 85% of them show up just once. 2% to 3% of the sample lies in the top ten. Sequencing was done on a sample of PBMCs or T cells enriched from blood (not recorded which). These receptors were collected from a woman in her 50s who had recovered from COVID-19.

The rearrangement joins TRBV9 to TRBJ1-5; 7 bases are shared with TRBD1. Germline CDR1 is SGDLS and CDR2 is YYNGEE. J lost 2 bases, V lost 0 bases, and 14 bases had no gene match. CDR3 length: 19 residues. CDR3 nucleotides: TGTGCCAGCAGCGTAGGGCAGGGGGACAGAATGGTCGGCAATCAGCCCCAGCATTTT. Translating it yields CASSVGQGDRMVGNQPQHF.

The table lists this clone with a few counts. This CDR3 reads CASSFSGRAQGELFF. The DNA of the CDR3 is TGTGCCAGCAGCTTCAGCGGGAGGGCCCAGGGGGAGCTGTTTTTT. The chain couples TRBV7-2 to TRBJ2-2; TRBD2 matches at 10 bases. The CDR3 runs to 15 residues. J was trimmed by 8 bases and V by 3 bases; bases with no gene match: 6. Germline V gene sequence: CDR1 SGHTA, CDR2 FQGNSA.

The V and J genes are TRBV5-1 and TRBJ2-7; 11 positions agree with TRBD2. Germline loops: CDR1 SGHRS, CDR2 YFSETQ. V gave up 0 bases and J gave up 10 bases; unmatched junction bases: 9. The CDR3 sequence is 15 residues long. The CDR3 DNA sequence: TGCGCCAGCAGCTTGGGGCCGACTAGCGGGAATCGTCAGTACTTC. It yields the protein CASSLGPTSGNRQYF.

The CDR3 region has the DNA TGTGCCAGCAGCTCCACCGCACTAGGGTCTGGAAACACCATATATTTT. This codes for CASSSTALGSGNTIYF. The V and J genes are TRBV11-2 and TRBJ1-3; D gene uncertain. V was clipped by 4 bases and J by 1 base, with 14 bases between them. Germline V lookup: CDR1 SGHAT, CDR2 FQNNGV. CDR3 size: 16 residues.

This clone appeared a single time. The chain has TRBV19 and TRBJ2-1; 9 bases are shared with TRBD1. Germline V gives CDR1 LNHDA, CDR2 SQIVND (reference sequence). The CDR3 runs 15 residues. The J segment lost 12 bases and the V segment lost 5 bases, leaving 14 bases of the junction unmatched. For the CDR3, the DNA is TGTGCCAGTAGTCCCACGACAGGGGGGTTGATGCGGCAGTTCTTC. It translates to CASSPTTGGLMRQFF. Full variable domain (remainder filled in from reference TRBV19 and TRBJ2-1): DGGITQSPKYLFRKEGQNVTLSCEQNLNHDAMYWYRQDPGQGLRLIYYSQIVNDFQKGDIAEGYSVSREKKESFPLTVTSAQKNPTAFYLCASSPTTGGLMRQFFGPGTRLTVL.

V is TRBV10-3 and J is TRBJ2-1, with 7 bases matching TRBD2. Germline-derived CDR1 and CDR2 are ENHRY and SYGVKD. The CDR3 runs to 14 residues. Trimming took 11 bases from V and 4 from J; bases not matched to a gene: 11. CDR3 sequence reads: CAASGQRDYNEQFF. As DNA, the CDR3 is TGTGCCGCATCCGGCCAGCGGGATTACAATGAGCAGTTCTTC.

The V call is TRBV6-5, the J call TRBJ1-2, with a weak D call TRBD1 (6 bases). V was clipped by 4 bases and J by 3 bases, with 15 bases between them. The CDR3 totals 15 residues. The germline gives CDR1 MNHEY, CDR2 SVGAGI. The CDR3 DNA is TGTGCCAGCAGTTCGACGGGGGGCTTCGACTATGGCTACACCTTC. Translated, it gives CASSSTGGFDYGYTF.

V is TRBV12-3 or TRBV12-4 and J is TRBJ1-4; a weak D match, TRBD1 (6 bases). The CDR3 has 13 residues. Trimming pared 3 bases from V and 8 bases from J, leaving 10 bases between. The CDR3 DNA follows: TGTGCCAGCAGTTTGTTGGGGACAGAAAAACTGTTTTTT. Translation: CASSLLGTEKLFF.

This clone has just one count. V and J are TRBV18 and TRBJ1-1; possibly TRBD1 for D (5 bases). Germline CDR1 KGHSH, CDR2 LQKENI. The germline V and J ends were trimmed by 5 bases and 7 bases, with 14 bases remaining between them. CDR3 length: 13 residues. CDR3 sequence (DNA): TGTGCCAGCTCAGGGAGGGGCGAAGGTGAAGCTTTCTTT. Protein: CASSGRGEGEAFF.

V usage is TRBV24-1 and J usage is TRBJ2-2; weak D call: TRBD1 (6 bases). The germline V and J ends were trimmed by 1 base and 7 bases, with 21 bases remaining between them. Germline CDR1 KGHDR, CDR2 SFDVKD. The length of the CDR3 is 18 residues. CDR3 protein: CATSDFYGTPRVGGELFF. In nucleotides, the CDR3 is TGTGCCACCAGTGATTTCTACGGGACACCACGAGTGGGCGGGGAGCTGTTTTTT.

The V gene is TRBV11-2, the J gene TRBJ2-5, with TRBD2 matching 11 bases. Germline V CDR1 and CDR2: SGHAT, FQNNGV. Losses at the gene ends were 4 bases for V and 5 bases for J; bases not matched to a gene: 6. The CDR3 totals 15 residues. CDR3 loop: CASSSGLAVGETQYF. The CDR3 DNA reads TGTGCCAGCAGCTCGGGACTAGCGGTGGGGGAGACCCAGTACTTC. Combining the CDR3 with reference TRBV11-2 and TRBJ2-5 gives the whole variable domain EAGVAQSPRYKIIEKRQSVAFWCNPISGHATLYWYQQILGQGPKLLIQFQNNGVVDDSQLPKDRFSAERLKGVDSTLKIQPAKLEDSAVYLCASSSGLAVGETQYFGPGTRLLVL.

The chain couples TRBV6-5 to TRBJ1-1; D ambiguous. V was pared by 9 bases and J by 7 bases, with 12 bases between. The CDR3 contains 11 residues. The germline gives CDR1 MNHEY, CDR2 SVGAGI. The CDR3 sequence: CASTTVGEAFF. The CDR3 DNA is TGTGCCAGTACTACGGTGGGTGAAGCTTTCTTT.

This clone appeared once. The rearrangement uses TRBV7-9 and TRBJ1-1; no reliable D call. Germline values: CDR1 SEHNR, CDR2 FQNEAQ (reference sequence). Trimming removed 1 base at V and 3 bases at J, with 12 bases between. The CDR3 loop spans 15 amino acids. The DNA for the CDR3 is TGTGCCAGCAGCTTAGTTGGCGGCCGATACACTGAAGCTTTCTTT. This translates into CASSLVGGRYTEAFF.

This clone has just one count. This sequence joins TRBV7-2 and TRBJ1-2, with TRBD1 as a possible D gene (5 bases). Per the germline V gene, CDR1 is SGHTA and CDR2 is FQGNSA. Trimming left V 5 bases short and J 8 bases short, with 12 bases between. There are 12 residues in the CDR3. CDR3 nucleotide sequence: TGTGCCAGCAGCCAAATCGCAGGGGGCTACACCTTC. Protein: CASSQIAGGYTF.

The J gene is TRBJ1-1, the V gene TRBV15; a possible D gene is TRBD1 (5 bases). CDR1 and CDR2 (germline): LNHNV, YYDKDF (reference sequence). Between the trimmed V and J ends, which lost 3 bases and 5 bases, there was a span of 10 bases. This CDR3 is 13 amino acids long. The CDR3 DNA is TGTGCCACCAGCAGCAGGGTTCGGACTGAAGCTTTCTTT. Residues: CATSSRVRTEAFF.

The chain employs TRBV3-1 (or the pseudogene TRBV3-2) and TRBJ1-2, with a tentative D call TRBD1 (5 bases). Germline loops: CDR1 LGHDT, CDR2 YNNKEL (reference sequence). The CDR3 runs 13 residues. V was clipped by 4 bases and J by 8 bases, with 14 bases between them. This chain's CDR3 is CASSPRQYRGYTF. The CDR3 nucleotides are TGTGCCAGCAGCCCGCGACAGTACAGAGGCTACACCTTC.

This chain uses TRBV11-2 with TRBJ2-7, with D unresolved. Trimming took 5 bases from V and 0 from J, leaving 11 bases between them. CDR1 and CDR2 from the germline V gene are SGHAT and FQNNGV. The CDR3 sequence is 14 residues long. In nucleotides, the CDR3 is TGTGCCAGCAGCCCCGTCCGGAGCTCCTACGAGCAGTACTTC. Its protein is CASSPVRSSYEQYF.

This clone has a single count. The J gene is TRBJ2-2, the V gene TRBV5-1, with D possibly being TRBD1 (6 bases). The germline V gene has CDR1 SGHRS and CDR2 YFSETQ. Trimming stripped 4 bases from V and 0 bases from J, with 13 bases between. This CDR3 has 16 residues. CDR3 nucleotide sequence: TGCGCCAGCAGCCTAGACGGACAGCCGAACACCGGGGAGCTGTTTTTT. This translates into CASSLDGQPNTGELFF.

Ten or more counts support this clone. The chain couples TRBV5-6 to TRBJ2-7; unclear D gene. Trimming left V 1 base short and J 0 bases short, with 8 bases between. Per the germline V gene, CDR1 is SGHDT and CDR2 is YYEEEE. The CDR3 covers 14 residues. The CDR3 DNA reads as TGTGCCAGCAGCTTGAGGCGGCACTCCTACGAGCAGTACTTC. Encoded protein: CASSLRRHSYEQYF.

The chain links TRBV18 to TRBJ2-3; D gene uncertain. V lost 6 bases and J 0 bases, leaving 7 bases between the germline ends. Germline CDR1 is KGHSH and CDR2 is LQKENI. CDR3 length equals 13 residues. DNA of the CDR3: TGTGCCAGCTCGATCACTAGCACAGATACGCAGTATTTT. It encodes CASSITSTDTQYF.

The chain combines TRBV24-1 with TRBJ2-1, with D tentatively TRBD1 (5 bases). Trimming took 3 bases from V and 4 from J, leaving 9 bases between them. CDR3 size: 14 residues. CDR1 is KGHDR and CDR2 is SFDVKD in the germline V gene. CDR3 region: CATSDNQGYNEQFF. The CDR3 coding sequence is TGTGCCACCAGTGATAATCAGGGTTACAATGAGCAGTTCTTC.

Here the CDR3 reads CAISEGPGYGYTF. The CDR3 DNA reads as TGTGCCATCAGTGAAGGCCCGGGCTATGGCTACACCTTC. The chain employs TRBV10-3 and TRBJ1-2; D remains ambiguous. The CDR3 totals 13 residues. Deletions cut 3 bases from V and 4 bases from J, with 9 bases between. Per germline, CDR1 ENHRY and CDR2 SYGVKD.

The V call is TRBV5-1, the J call TRBJ1-3, with TRBD1 identical over 9 bases. Germline V gene lookup returns CDR1 SGHRS and CDR2 YFSETQ. The CDR3 totals 15 residues. J lost 2 bases, V lost 3 bases, and 3 bases had no gene match. Here the CDR3 DNA reads TGCGCCAGCAGCTATACAGGGGGCGCTGGAAACACCATATATTTT. It translates to CASSYTGGAGNTIYF.

The V gene is TRBV15, the J gene TRBJ1-6; 9 bases fit TRBD1. The J segment lost 13 bases and the V segment lost 2 bases, leaving 15 bases of the junction unmatched. The germline gives CDR1 LNHNV, CDR2 YYDKDF (reference sequence). This CDR3 has 17 residues. This CDR3 is CATSRKLVGTGSLPLHF. CDR3 in DNA: TGTGCCACCAGCAGAAAGCTCGTTGGGACAGGGAGCCTTCCCCTCCACTTT.